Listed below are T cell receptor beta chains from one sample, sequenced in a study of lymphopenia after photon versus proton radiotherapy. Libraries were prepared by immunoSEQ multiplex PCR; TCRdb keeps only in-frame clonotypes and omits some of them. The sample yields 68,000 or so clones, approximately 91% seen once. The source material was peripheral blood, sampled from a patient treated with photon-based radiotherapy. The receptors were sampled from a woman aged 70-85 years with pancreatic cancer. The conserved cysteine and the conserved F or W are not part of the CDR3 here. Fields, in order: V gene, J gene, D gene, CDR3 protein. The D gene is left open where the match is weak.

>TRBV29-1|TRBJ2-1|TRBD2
SVVRTSGIGDEQF
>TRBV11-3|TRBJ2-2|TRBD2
ASSSSGRAAGELF
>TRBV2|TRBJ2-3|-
ASRKGLGGTDTQY
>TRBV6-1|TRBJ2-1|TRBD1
ASMMGQGVNEQF
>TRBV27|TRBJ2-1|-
ASSFRLVGLNEQF
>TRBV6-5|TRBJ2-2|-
ASRMASPNTGELF
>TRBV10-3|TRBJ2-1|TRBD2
AITDSGSGMGEQF
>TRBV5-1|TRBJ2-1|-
ASSLVTGKYNEQF
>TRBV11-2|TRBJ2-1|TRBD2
ASSRLLTSGQKVEQF
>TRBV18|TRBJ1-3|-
ASSAEGNTIY
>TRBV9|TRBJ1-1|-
ASSVEVNTEAF
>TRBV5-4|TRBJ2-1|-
ASSPMPGTEQF
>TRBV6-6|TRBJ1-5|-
ASSNVGAQPQH
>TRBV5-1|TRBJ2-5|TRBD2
ASQSGRAWGETQY
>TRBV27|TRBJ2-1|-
ASSRTWGTNEQF
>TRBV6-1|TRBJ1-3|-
ASSAALSGNTIY
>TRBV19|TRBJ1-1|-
ASKERNTEAF
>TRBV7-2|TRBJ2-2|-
AIMDYNTGELF
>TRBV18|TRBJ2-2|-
ASSPTTQNTGELF
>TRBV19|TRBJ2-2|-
ASSLGTLGGELF
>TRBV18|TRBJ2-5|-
ASSPRASSRETQY
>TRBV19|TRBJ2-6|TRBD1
ASSIGQGASGANVLT
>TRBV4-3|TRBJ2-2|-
ASSQEEGNTGELF
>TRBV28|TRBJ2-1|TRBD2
ASSLRASGNNEQF
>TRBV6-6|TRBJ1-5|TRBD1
ASRVDRGSNQPQH
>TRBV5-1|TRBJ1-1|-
ASSWTGATEAF
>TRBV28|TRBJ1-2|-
ASRGGSYGYT
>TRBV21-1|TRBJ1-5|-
ARRRTGTGGDNQPQH
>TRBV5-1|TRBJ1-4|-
ASSLNLGSNEKLF
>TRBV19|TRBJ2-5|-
ASSIPGRPQETQY
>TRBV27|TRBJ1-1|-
ASSEFNADTEAF
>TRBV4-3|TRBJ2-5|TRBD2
ASSQVTSGRGETQY
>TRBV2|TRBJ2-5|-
ATHGETQY
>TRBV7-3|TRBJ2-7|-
ASSLTLGHEQY
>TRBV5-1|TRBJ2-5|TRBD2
ASSLGTSGGQETQY
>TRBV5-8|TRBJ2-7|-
ASSLSQITYEQY
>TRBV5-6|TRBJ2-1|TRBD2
ASSLWEGSTYNEQF
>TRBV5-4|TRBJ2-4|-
ASSSYGTPGNIQY
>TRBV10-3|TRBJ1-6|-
AAASYNSPLH
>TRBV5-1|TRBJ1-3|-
ASSKTGLSGNTIY
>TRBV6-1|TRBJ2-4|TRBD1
ASSEPRTGRRNIQY
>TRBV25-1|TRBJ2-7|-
ASSPGGDFYEQY
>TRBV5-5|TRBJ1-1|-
ASSFLLNTEAF
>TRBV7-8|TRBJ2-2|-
ASSPNTGELF
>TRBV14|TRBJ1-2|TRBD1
ASRGDRDRRYT
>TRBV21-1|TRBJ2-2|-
ASSNDRVENTGELF
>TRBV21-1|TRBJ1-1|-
ASTRMNSIPRRNTEAF
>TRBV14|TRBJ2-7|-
ASSIADPYEQY
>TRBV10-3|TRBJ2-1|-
AISESGRWL
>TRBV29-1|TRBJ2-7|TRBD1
SVRTGSYEQY
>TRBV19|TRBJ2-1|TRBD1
ASSIQGESEQF
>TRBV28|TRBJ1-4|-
ATTSGVNEKLF
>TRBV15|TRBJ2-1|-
ATSRDRVGGNEQF
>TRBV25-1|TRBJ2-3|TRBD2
ASERLAGGEDTQY
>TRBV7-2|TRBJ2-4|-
ASSLGQGQNIQY
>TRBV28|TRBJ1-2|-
ASQGGLHGYT
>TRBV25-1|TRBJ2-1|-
ASSEESEQF
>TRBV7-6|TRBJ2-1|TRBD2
ASSPTAAGLNNEQF
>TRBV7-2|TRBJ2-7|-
ASSLRSEQY
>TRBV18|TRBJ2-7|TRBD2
AILLVLAGGREQY